This T cell receptor (beta chain) stems from a study of blood T cell repertoires in COVID-19. Overall study context: PBMCs, B-cell-depleted T cells, or T cells were the source of the cDNA or gDNA that made up the material.

Produced via immunoSEQ multiplex PCR; TCRdb's table is partial and in-frame only. The sample has 95,000 to 150,000 clones, 80% to 95% seen once; the top ten hold just over 2%. Followed longitudinally, the Seattle patients had been enrolled during active infection. The germline V gene encodes CDR1 SNHLY and CDR2 FYNNEI. The CDR3 length is 12 residues. J gave up 10 bases and V 6 bases, and 6 bases lay outside the gene matches. What was sequenced was peripheral blood. The chain couples TRBV2 to TRBJ2-3, with 8 bases matching TRBD1. The clonotype comes from a man between 50 and 59 years old with COVID-19, enrolled during active disease. CDR3 region: CASRYTGGPQYF. CDR3 nucleotides: TGTGCCAGCAGATATACAGGGGGTCCGCAGTATTTT.